This T cell receptor (beta chain) is drawn from a study of blood T cell repertoires in COVID-19. CDR1 is LGHNA and CDR2 is YSLEER in the germline V gene. This CDR3 has 15 residues. V shed 3 bases and J 6 bases; nucleotides not matched to a gene: 10. Per the original data handling: It was from reference gene primer amplification that nucleated cell counts were estimated. TCRdb's table, derived via immunoSEQ multiplex PCR, lists solely in-frame clones and lacks some. V and J calls plus clone size are reproduced from that table; the DNA served to infer D and trimming. The profile shows more than 150,000 clones, approximately 87% of them singletons.

The source is a man in his 70s with active or convalescent COVID-19. The rearrangement links TRBV4-3 to TRBJ1-2, with 7 positions matching TRBD1. The material sequenced was peripheral blood. CDR3 loop: CASSQLNRGSHGYTF. The CDR3, as DNA: TGCGCCAGCAGCCAGCTCAACAGGGGTTCACATGGCTACACCTTC.